One sample yielded the 8 T cell receptor beta chains listed below, sequenced in a study of T cell clonotyping in hematopoietic cell transplantation. Data came from immunoSEQ multiplex PCR; TCRdb stores just in-frame clones and leaves some out. Counted here are fewer than 5,000 clones, approximately 96% occurring once; the ten biggest clones make up about 2.5%. This specimen was PBMCs, taken 100 days after allogeneic stem cell transplant. Receptors were obtained from a male patient between 35 and 55 years old who had an allogeneic stem cell transplant from a related donor, so the T cells may come from the graft donor. Some clones in this sample may be carry-over from other donors' samples.

This chain links TRBV6-5 with TRBJ1-3, with 10 bases identical to TRBD1. The CDR3 contains 13 residues. The trim removed 11 bases at V and 4 bases at J, leaving 5 bases unmatched. Looked up from germline, CDR1 is MNHEY and CDR2 is SVGAGI. DNA of the CDR3: TGTGCCTCCCGGACAGGGGGAGGAAACACCATATATTTT. Translation: CASRTGGGNTIYF.

The gene calls are TRBV11-2 and TRBJ1-2; D might be TRBD1 (5 bases). CDR1 and CDR2 (germline): SGHAT, FQNNGV. Trimming stripped 5 bases from V and 2 bases from J, with 12 bases between. This CDR3 has 14 residues. CDR3 region: CASSPWAGNYGYTF. The CDR3 DNA reads TGTGCCAGCAGCCCCTGGGCAGGGAACTATGGCTACACCTTC.

This rearrangement joins TRBV5-1 to TRBJ2-1, with TRBD1 identical over 7 bases. The V gene's germline CDR1 is SGHRS and CDR2 YFSETQ. Trimming took 5 bases from V and 4 from J; bases not matched to a gene: 6. The CDR3 contains 14 residues. The CDR3 reads CASRFTGEYNEQFF. The CDR3 DNA is TGCGCCAGCAGATTTACAGGGGAATACAATGAGCAGTTCTTC.

The J gene is TRBJ1-2, the V gene TRBV30; a possible D gene is TRBD1 (5 bases). Germline CDR1 is GTSNPN and CDR2 is SVGIG (reference sequence). Trimming shortened V by 8 bases and J by 4 bases, and 17 bases separated the two germline ends. The CDR3 covers 13 residues. The DNA of the CDR3 is TGTGCCGCCTACTCCGGGACCGGCTATGGCTACACCTTC. Amino acids: CAAYSGTGYGYTF.

Worth noting for this clone: Germline and junction disagree at one end, which may indicate a read error. The rearrangement joins TRBV7-7 to TRBJ2-5, with 11 bases aligning to TRBD2. The CDR3 totals 16 residues. Germline V gives CDR1 SSHAT, CDR2 FNYEAQ (reference sequence). The CDR3 loop is CASSFASGGPTETQYF. The CDR3 nucleotides are TGTGCTAGCAGCTTTGCTAGCGGGGGGCCCACAGAGACCCAGTACTTC.

The chain has TRBV28 and TRBJ2-2; D unresolved. Germline V lookup: CDR1 MDHEN, CDR2 SYDVKM. Trimming left V 3 bases short and J 4 bases short, with 3 bases between. There are 12 residues in the CDR3. CDR3 region: CASSLGTGELFF. As DNA, the CDR3 is TGTGCCAGCAGTTTGGGCACCGGGGAGCTGTTTTTT. Full variable domain (outside the CDR3, taken from reference TRBV28 and TRBJ2-2): DVKVTQSSRYLVKRTGEKVFLECVQDMDHENMFWYRQDPGLGLRLIYFSYDVKMKEKGDIPEGYSVSREKKERFSLILESASTNQTSMYLCASSLGTGELFFGEGSRLTVL.

The chain carries TRBV7-2 and TRBJ1-5; unclear D gene. V was trimmed by 2 bases and J by 1 base, leaving 0 bases between them. This CDR3 is 12 amino acids long. Germline V gives CDR1 SGHTA, CDR2 FQGNSA. The CDR3 DNA is TGTGCCAGCAGCTTAAGCAATCAGCCCCAGCATTTT. As protein: CASSLSNQPQHF.

The J gene is TRBJ2-7, the V gene TRBV5-6; 9 positions agree with TRBD1. The germline V gene encodes CDR1 SGHDT and CDR2 YYEEEE. CDR3 length: 13 residues. Trimming cost V 0 bases and J 5 bases; bases outside gene matches: 0. CDR3 nucleotide sequence: TGTGCCAGCAGCTTGGACAGGGGGCACGAGCAGTACTTC. It specifies CASSLDRGHEQYF.